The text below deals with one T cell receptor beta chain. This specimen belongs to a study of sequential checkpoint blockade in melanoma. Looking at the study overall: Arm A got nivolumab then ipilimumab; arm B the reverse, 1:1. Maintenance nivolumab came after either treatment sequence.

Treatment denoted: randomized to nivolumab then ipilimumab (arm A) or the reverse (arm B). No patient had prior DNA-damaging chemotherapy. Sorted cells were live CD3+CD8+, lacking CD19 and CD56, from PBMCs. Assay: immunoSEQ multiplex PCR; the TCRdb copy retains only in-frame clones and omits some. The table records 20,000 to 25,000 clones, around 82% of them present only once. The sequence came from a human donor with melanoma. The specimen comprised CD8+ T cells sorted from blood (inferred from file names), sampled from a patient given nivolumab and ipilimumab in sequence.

Written as DNA, the CDR3 is TGTGCCAGCAGCTTGTACACAGGTAGCAATCAGCCCCAGCATTTT. It is translated as CASSLYTGSNQPQHF. J is TRBJ1-5 and V is TRBV7-2; TRBD1 might be the D (5 bases). The CDR3 loop spans 15 amino acids. Germline CDR1 reads SGHTA; CDR2 reads FQGNSA. V was shortened by 3 bases and J by 0 bases, with 9 bases between the two germline ends. Together with reference TRBV7-2 and TRBJ1-5, the CDR3 gives the full variable domain: GAGVSQSPSNKVTEKGKDVELRCDPISGHTALYWYRQSLGQGLEFLIYFQGNSAPDKSGLPSDRFSAERTGGSVSTLTIQRTQQEDSAVYLCASSLYTGSNQPQHFGDGTRLSIL.